The rows below give T cell receptor beta chains drawn from one sample of a study of cytomegalovirus exposure and HLA in healthy donors. Generated by immunoSEQ multiplex PCR, the TCRdb table keeps only in-frame clones and is missing some. The sample holds about 87,000 clones; over 70% are singletons and the top ten take 20% to 25%. The sample comprised PBMCs. These receptors were obtained from a man aged 30-40 years in good health and CMV-seropositive. CDR3s include the opening cysteine and the closing phenylalanine or tryptophan. The order of the fields is V gene, J gene, D gene, clone size, CDR3 protein, CDR3 DNA. D genes are given only for firm matches. For some rows the clone size is stated as once, few or many, or as a class when expanded; others skip it.

>TRBV20-1|TRBJ1-1|.|.
CSASPGREAFF
TGCAGTGCTAGTCCGGGTAGAGAAGCTTTCTTT
>TRBV4-3|TRBJ2-2|.|.
CASSQGPPLANTGELFF
TGCGCCAGCAGCCAAGGCCCACCCTTAGCGAACACCGGGGAGCTGTTTTTT
>TRBV2|TRBJ2-3|.|.
CASMIRGSTDTQYF
TGTGCCAGCATGATAAGGGGCTCCACAGATACGCAGTATTTT
>TRBV4-1|TRBJ1-1|.|few
CASSQGGGPGSNTEAFF
TGCGCCAGCAGCCAAGGAGGCGGGCCGGGTTCGAACACTGAAGCTTTCTTT
>TRBV28|TRBJ2-7|TRBD1|.
CASTRTGEGRYEQYF
TGTGCCAGCACCCGGACAGGGGAGGGTCGCTACGAGCAGTACTTC
>TRBV7-2|TRBJ2-7|TRBD1|.
CASSVRDRPTQYF
TGTGCCAGCAGCGTAAGGGACAGGCCTACGCAGTACTTC
>TRBV5-1|TRBJ1-1|TRBD1|.
CANSTDRVNTEAFF
TGCGCCAACAGCACTGACAGGGTGAACACTGAAGCTTTCTTT
>TRBV9|TRBJ2-1|.|.
CASSVDLRPSYNEQFF
TGTGCCAGCAGCGTAGATTTGCGGCCTTCCTACAATGAGCAGTTCTTC
>TRBV28|TRBJ2-7|.|.
CASSLQIYEQYF
TGTGCCAGCAGTTTACAGATCTACGAGCAGTACTTC
>TRBV11-2|TRBJ2-1|TRBD2|.
CASSLVFMRERDNEQFF
TGTGCCAGCAGCTTAGTTTTCATGCGGGAGAGAGACAATGAGCAGTTCTTC
>TRBV7-9|TRBJ2-7|.|.
CASSSGQMTYEQYF
TGTGCCAGCAGTTCCGGACAAATGACCTACGAGCAGTACTTC
>TRBV30|TRBJ2-7|.|once
CAWSVKRYYEQYF
TGTGCCTGGAGTGTCAAGCGGTACTACGAGCAGTACTTC
>TRBV29-1|TRBJ2-1|.|.
CSVEDGVQSVNEQFF
TGCAGCGTTGAAGATGGCGTACAGTCGGTCAATGAGCAGTTCTTC
>TRBV9|TRBJ1-2|.|.
CASSVDGGTGNYGYTF
TGTGCCAGCAGCGTAGACGGGGGGACGGGGAACTATGGCTACACCTTC
>TRBV27|TRBJ1-2|.|.
CASSFLGRGHGYTF
TGTGCCAGCAGTTTTTTGGGCAGGGGCCATGGCTACACCTTC
>TRBV7-2|TRBJ1-1|TRBD1|few
CASSLQGASEAFF
TGTGCCAGCAGCCTACAGGGGGCATCTGAAGCTTTCTTT
>TRBV7-6|TRBJ2-6|.|.
CASSLEGVGANVLTF
TGTGCCAGCAGCTTAGAAGGGGTGGGGGCCAACGTCCTGACTTTC
>TRBV19|TRBJ1-1|.|.
CASRETRDTAEAFF
TGTGCCAGTAGGGAAACAAGGGACACCGCTGAAGCTTTCTTT
>TRBV11-2|TRBJ2-7|.|.
CASSRRDNLYEQYF
TGTGCCAGCAGCCGCAGGGATAACCTGTACGAGCAGTACTTC
>TRBV6-1|TRBJ1-1|.|.
CASSEWGVRTEAFF
TGTGCCAGCAGTGAATGGGGGGTGCGAACTGAAGCTTTCTTT
>TRBV7-3|TRBJ1-2|.|.
CASSSGREDGYTF
TGTGCCAGCAGCTCCGGCAGGGAAGACGGCTACACCTTC
>TRBV29-1|TRBJ2-3|TRBD1|once
CSVAGQVSTDTQYF
TGCAGCGTTGCGGGACAGGTTAGCACAGATACGCAGTATTTT
>TRBV2|TRBJ2-1|TRBD2|.
CASSAGTSGVYNEQFF
TGTGCCAGCAGTGCAGGGACTAGCGGGGTCTACAATGAGCAGTTCTTC
>TRBV7-9|TRBJ2-3|TRBD1|once
CASSFRDRGPDTQYF
TGTGCCAGCAGCTTCCGGGACAGGGGCCCAGATACGCAGTATTTT
>TRBV6-5|TRBJ2-7|TRBD1|few
CASRPGTDYEQYF
TGTGCCAGCAGACCCGGGACAGACTACGAGCAGTACTTC
>TRBV4-3|TRBJ2-5|.|.
CASSPARQGGGEQYF
TGCGCCAGCAGCCCCGCCCGACAGGGAGGAGGGGAGCAGTACTTC
>TRBV5-1|TRBJ2-3|TRBD2|once
CASSRYRTSGGAGNLSTDTQYF
TGCGCCAGCAGCCGGTACCGGACTAGCGGGGGGGCGGGAAACTTGAGCACAGATACGCAGTATTTT
>TRBV4-2|TRBJ1-1|.|few
CASRLNTEAFF
TGTGCCAGCAGGCTAAACACTGAAGCTTTCTTT
>TRBV6-1|TRBJ2-7|TRBD2|.
CASNSGANYEQYF
TGTGCCAGCAATAGCGGGGCCAACTACGAGCAGTACTTC
>TRBV5-4|TRBJ1-3|.|few
CASSPSRGGLGNTIYF
TGTGCCAGCAGCCCTTCGCGGGGTGGACTGGGAAACACCATATATTTT
>TRBV5-6|TRBJ1-5|.|few
CASSSAGGSNQPQHF
TGTGCCAGCAGCTCGGCGGGGGGTAGCAATCAGCCCCAGCATTTT
>TRBV6-6|TRBJ1-2|TRBD1|.
CASSRDREYGYTF
TGTGCCAGCAGTCGGGACAGAGAATATGGCTACACCTTC
>TRBV9|TRBJ2-2|.|.
CASSTGISEARTGELFF
TGTGCCAGCAGCACCGGAATCTCAGAGGCGAGGACCGGGGAGCTGTTTTTT
>TRBV7-3|TRBJ2-1|.|.
CASSSTGAYNEQFF
TGTGCCAGCAGCTCGACAGGAGCCTACAATGAGCAGTTCTTC
>TRBV13|TRBJ2-1|.|.
CASSLDGGSYNEQFF
TGTGCCAGCAGCTTAGATGGGGGGTCCTACAATGAGCAGTTCTTC
>TRBV18|TRBJ1-1|.|.
CASSPLGSEAFF
TGTGCCAGCTCACCATTGGGCTCCGAAGCTTTCTTT
>TRBV5-4|TRBJ2-5|TRBD2|.
CASSLKRGEETQYF
TGTGCCAGCAGCTTGAAGCGGGGGGAAGAGACCCAGTACTTC